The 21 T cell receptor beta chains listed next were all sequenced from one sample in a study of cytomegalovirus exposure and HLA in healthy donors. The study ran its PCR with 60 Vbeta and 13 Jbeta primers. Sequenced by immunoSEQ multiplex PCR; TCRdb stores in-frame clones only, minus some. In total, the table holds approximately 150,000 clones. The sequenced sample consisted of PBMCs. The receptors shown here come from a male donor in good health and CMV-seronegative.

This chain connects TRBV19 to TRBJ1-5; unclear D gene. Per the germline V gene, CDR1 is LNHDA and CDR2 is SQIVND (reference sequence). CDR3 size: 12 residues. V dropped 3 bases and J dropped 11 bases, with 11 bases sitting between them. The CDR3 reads CASSMGGMTQHF. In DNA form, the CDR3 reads TGTGCCAGTAGTATGGGAGGGATGACCCAGCATTTT.

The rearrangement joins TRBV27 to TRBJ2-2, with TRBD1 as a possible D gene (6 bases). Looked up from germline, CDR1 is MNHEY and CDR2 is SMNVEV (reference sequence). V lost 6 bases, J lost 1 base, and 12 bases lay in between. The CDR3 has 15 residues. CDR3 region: CASSILTGNTGELFF. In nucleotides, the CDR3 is TGTGCCAGCAGCATCTTGACAGGGAACACCGGGGAGCTGTTTTTT.

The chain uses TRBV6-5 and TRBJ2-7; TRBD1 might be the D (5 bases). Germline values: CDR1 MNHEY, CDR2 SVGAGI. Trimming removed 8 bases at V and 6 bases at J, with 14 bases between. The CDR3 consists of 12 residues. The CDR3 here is CASQPGLGEQYF. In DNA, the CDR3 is TGTGCCAGCCAGCCAGGGTTAGGCGAGCAGTACTTC.

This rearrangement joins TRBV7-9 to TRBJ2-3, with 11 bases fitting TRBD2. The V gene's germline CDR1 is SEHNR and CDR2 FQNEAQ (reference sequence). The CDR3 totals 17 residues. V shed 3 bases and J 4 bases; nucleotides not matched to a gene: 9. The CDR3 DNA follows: TGTGCCAGCAGCTTTGCGGGACTAGCGGCAGAACCAGATACGCAGTATTTT. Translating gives CASSFAGLAAEPDTQYF.

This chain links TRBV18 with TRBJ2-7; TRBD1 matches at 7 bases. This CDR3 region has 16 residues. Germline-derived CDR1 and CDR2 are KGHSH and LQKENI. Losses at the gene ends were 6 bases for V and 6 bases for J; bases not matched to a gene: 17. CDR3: CASSSRQTGVGAEQYF. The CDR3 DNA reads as TGTGCCAGCTCCTCCCGGCAAACAGGGGTCGGGGCCGAGCAGTACTTC. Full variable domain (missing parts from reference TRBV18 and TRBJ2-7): NAGVMQNPRHLVRRRGQEARLRCSPMKGHSHVYWYRQLPEEGLKFMVYLQKENIIDESGMPKERFSAEFPKEGPSILRIQQVVRGDSAAYFCASSSRQTGVGAEQYFGPGTRLTVT.

The CDR3 DNA reads TGTGCCAGCGTTGGGGGCGCCACTAACGGCGAGCAGTACTTC. Protein sequence: CASVGGATNGEQYF. This rearrangement joins TRBV2 to TRBJ2-7, with TRBD1 as a possible D gene (6 bases). V lost 8 bases and J 6 bases, leaving 20 bases between the germline ends. CDR1 is SNHLY, CDR2 FYNNEI, per germline. This CDR3 has 14 amino acids.

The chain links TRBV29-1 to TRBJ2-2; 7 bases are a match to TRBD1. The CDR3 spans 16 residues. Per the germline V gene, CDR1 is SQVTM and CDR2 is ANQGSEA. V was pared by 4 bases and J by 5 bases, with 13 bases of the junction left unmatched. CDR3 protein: CSVGGVQGKITGELFF. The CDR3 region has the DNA TGCAGCGTTGGGGGAGTACAGGGGAAGATTACCGGGGAGCTGTTTTTT.

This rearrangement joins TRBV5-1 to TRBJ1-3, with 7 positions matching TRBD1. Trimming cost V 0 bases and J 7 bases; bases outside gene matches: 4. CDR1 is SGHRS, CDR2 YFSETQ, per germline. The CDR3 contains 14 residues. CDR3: CASSLADRTNTIYF. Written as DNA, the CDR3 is TGCGCCAGCAGCTTGGCGGACAGGACCAACACCATATATTTT.

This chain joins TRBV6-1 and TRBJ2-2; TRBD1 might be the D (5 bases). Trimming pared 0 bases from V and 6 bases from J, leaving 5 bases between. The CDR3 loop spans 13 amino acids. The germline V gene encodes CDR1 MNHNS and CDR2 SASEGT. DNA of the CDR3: TGTGCCAGCAGTGAAGCGGGGCCCGGGGAGCTGTTTTTT. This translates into CASSEAGPGELFF.

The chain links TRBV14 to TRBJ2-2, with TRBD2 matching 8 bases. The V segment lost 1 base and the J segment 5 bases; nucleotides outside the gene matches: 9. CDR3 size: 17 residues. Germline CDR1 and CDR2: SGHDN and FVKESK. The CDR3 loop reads CASSQVPGLGITGELFF. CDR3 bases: TGTGCCAGCAGCCAAGTGCCGGGACTAGGTATAACCGGGGAGCTGTTTTTT.

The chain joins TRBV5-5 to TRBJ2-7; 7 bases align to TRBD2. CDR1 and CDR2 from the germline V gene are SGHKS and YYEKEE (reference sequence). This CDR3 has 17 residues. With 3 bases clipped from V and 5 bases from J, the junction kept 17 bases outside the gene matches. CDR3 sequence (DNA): TGTGCCAGCAGCTACTGGTGGGGGGGAGTTGATCGGAACGAGCAGTACTTC. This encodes CASSYWWGGVDRNEQYF.

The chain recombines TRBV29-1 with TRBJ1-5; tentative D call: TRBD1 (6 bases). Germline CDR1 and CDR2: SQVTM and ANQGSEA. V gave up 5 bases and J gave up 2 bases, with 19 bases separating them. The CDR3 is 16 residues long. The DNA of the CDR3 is TGCAGCGTTACTACAGGGACCTTAATTGGCAATCAGCCCCAGCATTTT. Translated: CSVTTGTLIGNQPQHF.

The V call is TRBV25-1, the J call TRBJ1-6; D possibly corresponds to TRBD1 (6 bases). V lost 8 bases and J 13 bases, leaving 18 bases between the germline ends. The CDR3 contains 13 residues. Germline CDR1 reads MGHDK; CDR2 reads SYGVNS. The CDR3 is CASGGIGPSPLHF. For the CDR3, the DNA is TGTGCCAGCGGGGGCATAGGGCCTTCCCCCCTCCACTTT. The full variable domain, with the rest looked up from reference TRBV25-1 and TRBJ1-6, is EADIYQTPRYLVIGTGKKITLECSQTMGHDKMYWYQQDPGMELHLIHYSYGVNSTEKGDLSSESTVSRIRTEHFPLTLESARPSHTSQYLCASGGIGPSPLHFGNGTRLTVT.

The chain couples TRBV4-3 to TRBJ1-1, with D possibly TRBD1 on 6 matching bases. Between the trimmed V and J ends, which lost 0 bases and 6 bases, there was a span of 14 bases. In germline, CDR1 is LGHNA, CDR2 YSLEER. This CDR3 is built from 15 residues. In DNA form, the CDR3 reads TGCGCCAGCAGCCAAGATGGGACACTCCGGGCTGAAGCTTTCTTT. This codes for CASSQDGTLRAEAFF.

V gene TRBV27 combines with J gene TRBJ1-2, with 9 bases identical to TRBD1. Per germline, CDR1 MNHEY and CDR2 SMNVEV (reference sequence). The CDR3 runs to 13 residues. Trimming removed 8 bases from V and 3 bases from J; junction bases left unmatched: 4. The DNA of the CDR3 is TGTGCCAGCGGACAGGGGCCCCACTATGGCTACACCTTC. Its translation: CASGQGPHYGYTF.

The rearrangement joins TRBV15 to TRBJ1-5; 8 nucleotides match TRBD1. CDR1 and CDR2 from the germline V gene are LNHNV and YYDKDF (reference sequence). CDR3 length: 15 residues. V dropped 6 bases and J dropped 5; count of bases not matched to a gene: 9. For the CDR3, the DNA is TGTGCCACCAGTATGGACAGGGAGAGGTATCAGCCCCAGCATTTT. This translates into CATSMDRERYQPQHF.

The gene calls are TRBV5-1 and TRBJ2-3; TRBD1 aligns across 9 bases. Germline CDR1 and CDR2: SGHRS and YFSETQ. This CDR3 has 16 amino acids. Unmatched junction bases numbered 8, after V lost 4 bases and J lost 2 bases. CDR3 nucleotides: TGCGCCAGCAGCCCCTACCGGGACAGGGTCACAGATACGCAGTATTTT. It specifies CASSPYRDRVTDTQYF.

The CDR3 sequence: CASSEGANPQPQHF. CDR3 sequence (DNA): TGTGCCAGCAGTGAAGGGGCAAACCCTCAGCCCCAGCATTTT. The genes are TRBV6-1 and TRBJ1-5; D ambiguous. The CDR3 is made up of 14 amino acids. Trimming left V 1 base short and J 6 bases short, with 10 bases between. Germline V gives CDR1 MNHNS, CDR2 SASEGT.

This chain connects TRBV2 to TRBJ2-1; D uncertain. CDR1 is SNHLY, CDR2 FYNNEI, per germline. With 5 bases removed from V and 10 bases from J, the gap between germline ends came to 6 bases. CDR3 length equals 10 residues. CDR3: CASSLREQFF. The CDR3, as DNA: TGTGCCAGCAGTCTACGAGAGCAGTTCTTC.

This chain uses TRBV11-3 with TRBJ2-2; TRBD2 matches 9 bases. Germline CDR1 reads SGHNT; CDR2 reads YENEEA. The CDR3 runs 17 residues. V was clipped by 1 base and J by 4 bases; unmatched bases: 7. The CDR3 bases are TGTGCCAGCAGCTTAGGGGGCCTAGCGGGAATCACCGGGGAGCTGTTTTTT. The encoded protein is CASSLGGLAGITGELFF.

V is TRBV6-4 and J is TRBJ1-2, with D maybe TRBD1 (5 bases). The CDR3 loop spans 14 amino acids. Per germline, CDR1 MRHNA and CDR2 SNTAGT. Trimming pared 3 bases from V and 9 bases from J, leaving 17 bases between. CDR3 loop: CASSDPGHGESYTF. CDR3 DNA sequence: TGTGCCAGCAGTGATCCTGGACACGGCGAAAGCTACACCTTC.